These 11 T cell receptor beta chains were all obtained from the same sample, sequenced in a study of CD8 T cells in ankylosing spondylitis. These receptors have no known antigen. Overall study results and limits: In ankylosing spondylitis blood, a motif of fewer than 10 highly homologous TCR beta variants appeared characteristic.

In TCRdb, the 5' RACE reads were re-called with MiXCR into one record per CDR3 protein. The profile shows approximately 300,000 distinct CDR3 sequences, approximately 8% of them singletons. Sequencing was carried out using blood, either unsorted or a sorted T cell fraction (not recorded which). The source is a male donor with ankylosing spondylitis.

This clonotype was counted at least ten times. This chain joins TRBV12-3 or TRBV12-4 and TRBJ1-1; D not certain. With 7 bases removed from V and 4 bases from J, the gap between germline ends came to 16 bases. The CDR3 sequence is 14 residues long. For the CDR3, the DNA is TGTGCCAGCAACCCGTCGGGGTGGGGCACTGAAGCTTTCTTT. As protein: CASNPSGWGTEAFF.

The genes are TRBV6-1 and TRBJ2-2; 8 nucleotides align to TRBD1. The CDR3 extends over 15 amino acids. Per the germline V gene, CDR1 is MNHNS and CDR2 is SASEGT. The V segment lost 2 bases and the J segment 3 bases; nucleotides outside the gene matches: 2. CDR3 coding DNA: TGTGCCAGCAGTGAATCAGGGGGCGACACCGGGGAGCTGTTTTTT. This gives the protein CASSESGGDTGELFF.

The chain links TRBV27 to TRBJ1-4; a possible D gene is TRBD1 (6 bases). V shed 0 bases and J shed 6 bases, with 14 bases lying between them. CDR1 is MNHEY and CDR2 is SMNVEV in the germline V gene (reference sequence). The CDR3 contains 16 residues. The CDR3 coding sequence is TGTGCCAGCAGTTTATCCCCCCGGGGGGCCTATGAAAAACTGTTTTTT. This gives the protein CASSLSPRGAYEKLFF.

This clonotype was detected only a few times. The rearrangement uses TRBV2 and TRBJ2-5; 10 bases map to TRBD2. Trimming cost V 9 bases and J 7 bases; bases outside gene matches: 17. This CDR3 spans 16 amino acids. Germline V CDR1 and CDR2: SNHLY, FYNNEI. CDR3 bases: TGTGCCAGAGGCTTGGCTAGCGGGAGCGTAAGGGGGACCCAGTACTTC. It encodes CARGLASGSVRGTQYF. The whole variable domain, remainder taken from reference TRBV2 and TRBJ2-5, is EPEVTQTPSHQVTQMGQEVILRCVPISNHLYFYWYRQILGQKVEFLVSFYNNEISEKSEIFDDQFSVERPDGSNFTLKIRSTKLEDSAMYFCARGLASGSVRGTQYFGPGTRLLVL.

This clonotype was counted between two and nine times. The chain is built from TRBV10-3 and TRBJ2-5; 12 positions agree with TRBD2. Germline V CDR1 and CDR2: ENHRY, SYGVKD. V shed 8 bases and J 3 bases; nucleotides not matched to a gene: 10. This CDR3 comprises 16 residues. The CDR3, as DNA: TGTGCCATCCAAGGGACTAGCGGGTGGAGGAAAGAGACCCAGTACTTC. Its translation is CAIQGTSGWRKETQYF.

Many counts were recorded for this clonotype. The chain employs TRBV12-3 or TRBV12-4 and TRBJ2-7; TRBD1 might be the D (8 bases). Trimming pared 2 bases from V and 6 bases from J, leaving 11 bases between. CDR3 length: 13 amino acids. In nucleotides, the CDR3 is TGTGCCAGCAGTTTAAACAGGGGGGGCGAGCAGTACTTC. This gives the protein CASSLNRGGEQYF.

Ten or more counts support this clonotype. V usage is TRBV28 and J usage is TRBJ2-7; D perhaps matches TRBD1 (5 bases). The CDR3 runs 14 residues. Trimming shortened V by 5 bases and J by 6 bases, and 17 bases separated the two germline ends. In germline, CDR1 is MDHEN, CDR2 SYDVKM. CDR3 in DNA: TGTGCCAGCAGTGCCAGGGTATTTACGCGCGAGCAGTACTTC. Amino acid sequence: CASSARVFTREQYF.

This chain links TRBV7-6 with TRBJ2-1, with 9 bases aligning to TRBD1. This CDR3 has 13 residues. Trimming removed 8 bases from V and 10 bases from J; junction bases left unmatched: 9. Germline V gives CDR1 SGHVS, CDR2 FNYEAQ. In DNA, the CDR3 is TGTGCCAGCGGTGGGACAGGGATTCGCGAGCAGTTCTTC. Translating gives CASGGTGIREQFF.

This clonotype was counted at least ten times. The chain has TRBV29-1 and TRBJ2-5, with 15 bases matching TRBD2. The trim removed 5 bases at V and 4 bases at J, leaving 8 bases unmatched. The germline gives CDR1 SQVTM, CDR2 ANQGSEA. This CDR3 is built from 16 residues. The CDR3 region has the DNA TGCAGCGTTAAAGTCGGACTAGCGGGAGGGGTAGAGACCCAGTACTTC. This sequence encodes CSVKVGLAGGVETQYF.

This clonotype was counted at least ten times. J is TRBJ2-7 and V is TRBV5-1; maybe TRBD1 (5 bases). The CDR3 loop spans 15 amino acids. The ends were cut back, 1 base at V and 0 bases at J, with 11 bases in the middle. Looked up from germline, CDR1 is SGHRS and CDR2 is YFSETQ. CDR3 nucleotide sequence: TGCGCCAGCAGCTTGAGGGGCGGTATCTCCTACGAGCAGTACTTC. Encoded protein: CASSLRGGISYEQYF.

This clonotype was found many times. The chain has TRBV12-3 or TRBV12-4 and TRBJ2-7, with 9 nucleotides matching TRBD2. J was trimmed by 5 bases and V by 3 bases; bases with no gene match: 5. The CDR3 consists of 14 residues. In DNA form, the CDR3 reads TGTGCCAGCAGTTTCATAGCGGGAGTCCACGAGCAGTACTTC. Its translation is CASSFIAGVHEQYF.